These 9 T cell receptor beta chains originate from one sample sequenced in a study of shared clonotypes between healthy human individuals. Libraries were prepared by immunoSEQ multiplex PCR; TCRdb keeps only in-frame clonotypes and omits some of them. The sample yields roughly 76,000 clones, about 63% seen once. What was sequenced was memory CD8+ T cells sorted from blood. Described subset: CD45RO+ cells pooled with CCR7-negative TemRA cells. The receptors come from a man younger than 45 in good health.

This sequence joins TRBV4-1 and TRBJ2-3; no clear D gene. Germline values: CDR1 MGHRA, CDR2 YSYEKL. V shed 0 bases and J shed 6 bases, with 4 bases lying between them. The CDR3 extends over 12 amino acids. CDR3 protein: CASSQDRDTQYF. The CDR3 DNA is TGCGCCAGCAGCCAAGATCGGGATACGCAGTATTTT.

The chain is built from TRBV27 and TRBJ2-5; perhaps TRBD2 as D (6 bases). Per the germline V gene, CDR1 is MNHEY and CDR2 is SMNVEV (reference sequence). This CDR3 contains 15 residues. Trimming shortened V by 5 bases and J by 2 bases, and 15 bases separated the two germline ends. This chain's CDR3 is CASSPRLDTQETQYF. CDR3 nucleotide sequence: TGTGCCAGCAGTCCGCGACTAGACACGCAAGAGACCCAGTACTTC.

This rearrangement joins TRBV5-6 to TRBJ1-1; D unresolved. Germline loops: CDR1 SGHDT, CDR2 YYEEEE. The CDR3 covers 13 residues. The V and J ends lost 4 bases and 2 bases respectively, with 9 bases between them. CDR3 sequence (DNA): TGTGCCAGCAGCATAGACGTTAACACTGAAGCTTTCTTT. It specifies CASSIDVNTEAFF.

The chain links TRBV6-6 to TRBJ2-1, with TRBD2 matching 10 bases. The CDR3 extends over 16 amino acids. From germline, CDR1 is MNHNY and CDR2 SVGAGI (reference sequence). V shed 6 bases, J shed 5 bases, and the junction held 10 bases outside the gene matches. CDR3 sequence reads: CASSLSGRAPNNEQFF. In nucleotides, the CDR3 is TGTGCCAGCAGCCTAAGCGGGAGGGCTCCTAACAATGAGCAGTTCTTC.

Comment on this clone: A junction boundary mismatches the germline segment, possibly from a read error. V gene TRBV7-2 combines with J gene TRBJ1-1; unclear D gene. Per germline, CDR1 SGHTA and CDR2 FQGNSA. This CDR3 has 12 amino acids. CDR3 residues: CASTGLNTEAFF. The CDR3 nucleotides read TGTGCCAGCACCGGGCTGAACACTGAGGCTTTCTTT.

The chain uses TRBV29-1 and TRBJ1-1; a weak D match, TRBD1 (6 bases). Per germline, CDR1 SQVTM and CDR2 ANQGSEA. The CDR3 covers 15 residues. Trimming left V 4 bases short and J 4 bases short, with 19 bases between. As DNA, the CDR3 is TGCAGCGTTGTGGAGACAGGCCCCCGGGGCACTGAAGCTTTCTTT. Translating it yields CSVVETGPRGTEAFF.

The chain is built from TRBV28 and TRBJ1-2; D uncertain. The CDR3 contains 13 residues. In germline, CDR1 is MDHEN, CDR2 SYDVKM. V lost 5 bases, J lost 6 bases, and 13 bases lay in between. The CDR3, as DNA: TGTGCCAGCAGTCAATCCCCCTACCATGGCTACACCTTC. This translates into CASSQSPYHGYTF.

This rearrangement joins TRBV7-9 to TRBJ1-1, with 7 bases matching TRBD1. The CDR3 sequence is 12 residues long. J gave up 11 bases and V 6 bases, and 9 bases lay outside the gene matches. Germline V CDR1 and CDR2: SEHNR, FQNEAQ (reference sequence). CDR3 nucleotides: TGTGCCAGCAGTCGCACAGGGGCCGTGGCTTTCTTT. This codes for CASSRTGAVAFF. Full variable domain (rest looked up from reference TRBV7-9 and TRBJ1-1): DTGVSQNPRHKITKRGQNVTFRCDPISEHNRLYWYRQTLGQGPEFLTYFQNEAQLEKSRLLSDRFSAERPKGSFSTLEIQRTEQGDSAMYLCASSRTGAVAFFGQGTRLTVV.

This clone was counted between two and nine times. The rearrangement joins TRBV5-1 to TRBJ2-2; 10 positions match TRBD1. Trimming at V came to 7 bases and at J to 4 bases, leaving 10 bases not matched to a gene. CDR1 and CDR2 from the germline V gene are SGHRS and YFSETQ. The CDR3 totals 16 residues. The CDR3 here is CASASRDRGPTGELFF. The CDR3 region has the DNA TGCGCCAGCGCAAGCCGGGACAGGGGACCCACCGGGGAGCTGTTTTTT.